The text below deals with one TCR beta chain. Its antigen is unidentified. The germline gene is not matched at one end of the junction; a read error may be the cause. Extraction also yielded germline DNA, while blood RNA was obtained from unsorted whole blood. Enrolled patients were chronically infected with HBV and treatment-naive. These data are taken from a study of tumor-infiltrating lymphocytes in primary liver carcinoma. Study-wide context: Treatment of the patients' primary liver carcinoma consisted of surgical resection. The patients included men and women who were aged 30 to 69 years. Findings and limits, study-wide: No comparison of CD4+ and CD8+ repertoires was made, since the samples were bulk unsorted.

With a constant-region primer, TCR beta cDNA was made from 450 to 650 ng of total RNA. Amplification in three nested multiplex PCR rounds with slightly modified ARM-PCR gave rise to TCR beta libraries. TRBV1-TRBV30 forward primers and a C-beta reverse primer were used in the first two PCR rounds, which each ran for about 10 cycles. Each CDR3 protein is one row after TCRdb ran MiXCR on the multiplex PCR reads. The data contain fewer than 400,000 distinct CDR3 sequences, 55% to 65% of them singletons. The germline V gene has CDR1 SQVTM and CDR2 ANQGSEA. This CDR3 has 13 amino acids. J is TRBJ2-2 and V is TRBV29-1; possibly TRBD1 or TRBD2 for D (5 bases each). This receptor was identified in a man in his forties or fifties with primary liver carcinoma and hepatitis B virus infection. The sample was peripheral blood. CDR3 sequence (DNA): TGCGGCGTTGATCAGGGTGGCACCGGGGAGCTGGTTTTT. Its protein is CGVDQGGTGELVF.